Presented here are 22 T cell receptor beta chains from one specimen sequenced in a study of T cell repertoires in cytomegalovirus infection. Antigens for these TCRs are unknown. Each CDR3 protein is one row after TCRdb ran MiXCR on the reads. Seen here are some 350,000 distinct CDR3 sequences, around a third observed once, and the top ten hold roughly 13%. The sequencing used cultured PBMCs, collected from culture after CMV antigen stimulation. These receptors were collected from a human donor in good health (CMV status not recorded). Some clones in this sample may be carry-over from other donors' samples.

This clonotype showed up many times. J is TRBJ2-5 and V is TRBV7-2; the match to TRBD1 covers 7 bases. Germline V gene data show CDR1 as SGHTA and CDR2 as FQGNSA. V lost 4 bases and J lost 1; bases outside the gene matches: 15. This CDR3 spans 18 amino acids. CDR3 protein: CASSSQTNRGAIQETQYF. For the CDR3, the DNA is TGTGCCAGCAGCTCACAGACGAACAGGGGCGCCATCCAAGAGACCCAGTACTTC.

The genes are TRBV2 and TRBJ1-5, with D possibly TRBD1 on 6 matching bases. The CDR3 sequence is 14 residues long. Deletions cut 1 base from V and 7 bases from J, with 11 bases between. Germline values: CDR1 SNHLY, CDR2 FYNNEI. The CDR3 DNA is TGTGCCAGCAGTGAAGAGTCAGGGGTCCAGCCCCAGCATTTT. This encodes CASSEESGVQPQHF.

Only a few counts were recorded for this clonotype. The chain recombines TRBV29-1 with TRBJ1-1, with D hard to call. The CDR3 covers 13 residues. V was clipped by 6 bases and J by 6 bases, with 17 bases between them. Germline V gene sequence: CDR1 SQVTM, CDR2 ANQGSEA. Here the CDR3 reads CSVKNRKDAEAFF. CDR3 DNA sequence: TGCAGCGTAAAAAATAGGAAGGACGCTGAAGCTTTCTTT. The full variable domain, completed using reference TRBV29-1 and TRBJ1-1, is SAVISQKPSRDICQRGTSLTIQCQVDSQVTMMFWYRQQPGQSLTLIATANQGSEATYESGFVIDKFPISRPNLTFSTLTVSNMSPEDSSIYLCSVKNRKDAEAFFGQGTRLTVV.

In this sample, this clonotype turned up a few times. The genes are TRBV6-6 and TRBJ1-5, with D tentatively TRBD1 (6 bases). This CDR3 region has 13 residues. Germline V gene lookup returns CDR1 MNHNY and CDR2 SVGAGI (reference sequence). Trimming cost V 10 bases and J 7 bases, with 17 bases left between them. As DNA, the CDR3 is TGTGCCACTACACAGGGTCCGGCCCAGCCCCAGCATTTT. Its protein is CATTQGPAQPQHF.

This clonotype was observed a few times. The CDR3 DNA reads as TGTGCCAGCAGCTCCCTGCCTGGGGAGACCCAGTACTTC. This codes for CASSSLPGETQYF. The chain combines TRBV7-8 with TRBJ2-5, with D unresolved. Germline-derived CDR1 and CDR2 are SGHVS and FQNEAQ. CDR3 length: 13 amino acids. Trimming shortened V by 4 bases and J by 5 bases, and 11 bases separated the two germline ends.

The gene calls are TRBV7-9 and TRBJ1-3; D perhaps matches TRBD1 (6 bases). The V gene's germline CDR1 is SEHNR and CDR2 FQNEAQ (reference sequence). The CDR3 has 15 amino acids. Deletions cut 4 bases from V and 5 bases from J, with 15 bases between. The CDR3 coding sequence is TGTGCCAGCAGCTACCAGAGACAGGAGAGAAACACCATATATTTT. Translation gives CASSYQRQERNTIYF. Full variable domain (outside the CDR3, taken from reference TRBV7-9 and TRBJ1-3): DTGVSQNPRHKITKRGQNVTFRCDPISEHNRLYWYRQTLGQGPEFLTYFQNEAQLEKSRLLSDRFSAERPKGSFSTLEIQRTEQGDSAMYLCASSYQRQERNTIYFGEGSWLTVV.

This clonotype was seen many times. The chain joins TRBV7-9 to TRBJ2-1, with D tentatively TRBD1 (6 bases). Germline-derived CDR1 and CDR2 are SEHNR and FQNEAQ (reference sequence). The CDR3 runs 15 residues. Trimming removed 5 bases at V and 0 bases at J, with 11 bases between. CDR3 sequence reads: CASSTLGGSYNEQFF. CDR3 sequence (DNA): TGTGCCAGCAGCACCCTAGGGGGCTCCTACAATGAGCAGTTCTTC.

A few counts support this clonotype. The chain links TRBV14 to TRBJ2-3; D possibly corresponds to TRBD1 (6 bases). The germline CDR1 and CDR2 sequences are SGHDN and FVKESK. Trimming pared 4 bases from V and 3 bases from J, leaving 14 bases between. CDR3 size: 15 residues. The CDR3 nucleotides are TGTGCCAGCAGCCTTACAGGGCCGAGAACAGATACGCAGTATTTT. It is translated as CASSLTGPRTDTQYF.

The chain carries TRBV28 and TRBJ1-5; 8 nucleotides agree with TRBD1. This CDR3 comprises 15 residues. CDR1 MDHEN and CDR2 SYDVKM come from the germline V gene. With V trimmed by 6 bases and J by 4 bases, 8 bases remained unmatched. This chain's CDR3 is CASRQTQGANQPQHF. DNA for the CDR3: TGTGCCAGCAGACAAACCCAGGGGGCGAATCAGCCCCAGCATTTT.

V and J are TRBV20-1 and TRBJ1-2, with 7 bases identical to TRBD1. J gave up 3 bases and V 0 bases, and 7 bases lay outside the gene matches. The CDR3 contains 15 residues. CDR1 DFQATT and CDR2 SNEGSKA come from the germline V gene (reference sequence). This chain's CDR3 is CSARDLQGVYYGYTF. In DNA, the CDR3 is TGCAGTGCTAGAGATTTGCAGGGGGTCTACTATGGCTACACCTTC.

J is TRBJ1-5 and V is TRBV19, with a tentative D call TRBD1 (6 bases). Trimming left V 3 bases short and J 3 bases short, with 18 bases between. The CDR3 has 17 residues. Germline V CDR1 and CDR2: LNHDA, SQIVND (reference sequence). CDR3 loop: CASSISFRTVTNQPQHF. CDR3 nucleotides: TGTGCCAGTAGTATTTCCTTCCGGACAGTCACCAATCAGCCCCAGCATTTT.

The V call is TRBV7-2, the J call TRBJ1-2, with D tentatively TRBD1 (6 bases). V was trimmed by 5 bases and J by 10 bases, leaving 17 bases between them. Germline CDR1 SGHTA, CDR2 FQGNSA. This CDR3 has 13 residues. CDR3: CASSTRVGQNYTF. The CDR3 coding sequence is TGTGCCAGCAGCACAAGAGTAGGACAGAACTACACCTTC.

In its sample, this clonotype was seen a few times. The chain employs TRBV7-2 and TRBJ2-5; TRBD1 agrees at 11 bases. CDR3 length: 13 amino acids. Germline trimming cut 11 bases from V and 4 bases from J; bases unmatched to any gene: 6. CDR1 is SGHTA and CDR2 is FQGNSA in the germline V gene. The CDR3 here is CAGGTGGAETQYF. The CDR3 nucleotides read TGTGCCGGAGGGACAGGGGGGGCAGAGACCCAGTACTTC.

V and J are TRBV7-6 and TRBJ1-2; D remains unclear. Germline lookup yields CDR1 SGHVS and CDR2 FNYEAQ. V was pared by 1 base and J by 0 bases, with 21 bases between. This CDR3 is built from 19 residues. The CDR3 loop is CASSLDPVRADTSNYGYTF. Written as DNA, the CDR3 is TGTGCCAGCAGCTTAGATCCAGTTCGGGCCGACACTTCTAACTATGGCTACACCTTC.

This clonotype was counted between two and nine times. The V and J genes are TRBV19 and TRBJ2-3, with D unclear. The germline V and J ends were trimmed by 5 bases and 5 bases, with 8 bases remaining between them. Germline V CDR1 and CDR2: LNHDA, SQIVND (reference sequence). This CDR3 has 12 amino acids. As DNA, the CDR3 is TGTGCCAGTAGTCCCCGCGTAGATACGCAGTATTTT. Translation: CASSPRVDTQYF.

About this clonotype itself: At one end, the junction sequence differs from germline, possibly due to a read error. The chain combines TRBV27 with TRBJ1-2; 8 bases agree with TRBD1. This CDR3 has 15 residues. CDR1 and CDR2 (germline): MNHEY, SMNVEV (reference sequence). CDR3 residues: CPSSLSGTGSLGYTF. As DNA, the CDR3 is TGTCCCAGCAGTTTATCGGGGACAGGATCGTTAGGCTACACCTTC.

On this clonotype itself: The junction departs from germline at one end; a sequencing error may be responsible. The CDR3 bases are TGTGCCAGCAGGGGAGGGAGTAATAGCAATCAGCCCCATCATTTT. It specifies CASRGGSNSNQPHHF. The V and J genes are TRBV27 and TRBJ1-5; D ambiguous. CDR3 length: 15 residues. Germline V gene data show CDR1 as MNHEY and CDR2 as SMNVEV (reference sequence).

This clonotype was picked up a small number of times. This chain connects TRBV28 to TRBJ2-7; 15 nucleotides match TRBD2. With 8 bases clipped from V and 4 bases from J, the junction kept 12 bases outside the gene matches. The CDR3 runs 17 residues. Germline CDR1 and CDR2: MDHEN and SYDVKM. CDR3 residues: CASRPPGLAGGRYEQYF. The DNA of the CDR3 is TGTGCCAGCCGGCCCCCGGGACTAGCGGGAGGAAGATACGAGCAGTACTTC.

This clonotype was observed a few times. V and J are TRBV20-1 and TRBJ2-4; D gene unclear. V was cut by 3 bases and J by 0 bases, with 9 bases left in between. The CDR3 covers 14 residues. Germline V gene lookup returns CDR1 DFQATT and CDR2 SNEGSKA (reference sequence). In nucleotides, the CDR3 is TGCAGTGCTAGTATCGGTCTAGCCAAAAACATTCAGTACTTC. Its protein is CSASIGLAKNIQYF.

This clonotype appeared a few times. This rearrangement joins TRBV6-5 to TRBJ2-4; 9 nucleotides align to TRBD1. Germline CDR1 is MNHEY and CDR2 is SVGAGI. Trimming took 2 bases from V and 1 from J; bases not matched to a gene: 0. The CDR3 contains 15 residues. The CDR3 coding sequence is TGTGCCAGCAGTTACGGGACAGGGGCCAAAAACATTCAGTACTTC. This sequence encodes CASSYGTGAKNIQYF.

This clonotype showed up many times. This chain connects TRBV7-6 to TRBJ2-1; D remains ambiguous. Germline CDR1 is SGHVS and CDR2 is FNYEAQ. V lost 4 bases and J 0 bases, leaving 10 bases between the germline ends. This CDR3 comprises 15 residues. CDR3 DNA sequence: TGTGCCAGCAGCTACGATAGGAGCTCCTACAATGAGCAGTTCTTC. Its protein product is CASSYDRSSYNEQFF.

A few counts support this clonotype. V and J are TRBV7-2 and TRBJ2-4; D remains unclear. V was cut by 1 base and J by 5 bases, with 18 bases left in between. The CDR3 sequence is 17 residues long. The germline CDR1 and CDR2 sequences are SGHTA and FQGNSA. CDR3 sequence: CASSLDLNSMLENIQYF. Here the CDR3 DNA reads TGTGCCAGCAGCTTAGACCTCAACTCTATGTTAGAAAACATTCAGTACTTC.